This T cell receptor beta chain stems from a study of blood T cell repertoires in COVID-19. Germline trimming cut 8 bases from V and 0 bases from J; bases unmatched to any gene: 6. The CDR3 runs 14 residues. CDR1 and CDR2 (germline): LNHDA, SQIVND (reference sequence). Clones were read by immunoSEQ multiplex PCR, and TCRdb kept only the in-frame ones, dropping some. This table has 250,000 to 350,000 clones, about 87% appearing once. Sequenced material: peripheral blood. The chain couples TRBV19 to TRBJ1-1, with 7 bases identical to TRBD1. The origin of this receptor is a woman aged 45-65 years who had recovered from COVID-19. The CDR3 region is CASQTGWMNTEAFF. DNA for the CDR3: TGTGCCAGTCAGACAGGGTGGATGAACACTGAAGCTTTCTTT. The whole variable domain, filled in from reference TRBV19 and TRBJ1-1, reads DGGITQSPKYLFRKEGQNVTLSCEQNLNHDAMYWYRQDPGQGLRLIYYSQIVNDFQKGDIAEGYSVSREKKESFPLTVTSAQKNPTAFYLCASQTGWMNTEAFFGQGTRLTVV.